These T cell receptor beta chains were read from a single sample in a study of blood T cell repertoires in COVID-19. The assay was immunoSEQ multiplex PCR, and TCRdb's table has in-frame clones only and misses some. The repertoire has tens of thousands of clones, around 92% of them found once; the top ten carry approximately 2.3%. The sequenced sample consisted of peripheral blood. The source is a man between 60 and 70 years old with acute or convalescent COVID-19. Both conserved end residues are part of each CDR3. A D gene is named only where the DNA matches it firmly. Rows may omit the clone size; those that give it use once, few, many or a size class.

.,.,TRBJ2-1,TRBV2,CASSLRQGRYNEQFF,TGTGCCAGCAGCCTCCGGCAGGGGCGGTACAATGAGCAGTTCTTC
.,.,TRBJ1-5,TRBV20-1,CSASGQMGNQPQHF,TGCAGTGCTAGTGGGCAAATGGGCAATCAGCCCCAGCATTTT
TRBD2,.,TRBJ2-1,TRBV28,CASSPRGSGAYNEQFF,TGTGCCAGCAGCCCCCGCGGTAGCGGGGCCTACAATGAGCAGTTCTTC
TRBD1,.,TRBJ1-5,TRBV2,CASRDRGGQPQHF,TGTGCCAGCAGGGACAGGGGAGGTCAGCCCCAGCATTTT
TRBD1,once,TRBJ1-2,TRBV6-5,CASRIQGPSGYTF,TGTGCCAGCAGAATACAGGGGCCCTCTGGCTACACCTTC
.,.,TRBJ1-1,TRBV12-3/TRBV12-4,CASSSGRNTEAFF,TGTGCCAGCAGTTCGGGGAGGAACACTGAAGCTTTCTTT
.,.,TRBJ1-1,TRBV5-6,CASSPGLSPNTEAFF,TGTGCCAGCAGCCCCGGACTCTCACCGAACACTGAAGCTTTCTTT
.,.,TRBJ2-2,TRBV29-1,CSGRRAGDTGELFF,TGCAGCGGGAGGAGGGCGGGTGACACCGGGGAGCTGTTTTTT
TRBD1,.,TRBJ2-2,TRBV6-2/TRBV6-3,CASSYVPGTGTNTGELFF,TGTGCCAGCAGTTACGTTCCCGGGACAGGTACGAACACCGGGGAGCTGTTTTTT
.,few,TRBJ2-3,TRBV7-8,CASSRRGLTDTQYF,TGTGCCAGCAGCAGGAGGGGACTTACAGATACGCAGTATTTT
TRBD1,.,TRBJ2-7,TRBV19,CASTHPDRFSYEQYF,TGTGCCAGTACCCACCCGGACAGGTTCTCCTACGAGCAGTACTTC
.,once,TRBJ1-1,TRBV12-3/TRBV12-4,CASSLLQATEAFF,TGTGCCAGCAGTTTGTTGCAGGCCACTGAAGCTTTCTTT
.,once,TRBJ2-2,TRBV19,CASSDYRINTGELFF,TGTGCCAGTAGTGATTACAGGATTAACACCGGGGAGCTGTTTTTT
TRBD2,.,TRBJ2-7,TRBV7-3,CASSFGAGVPYEQYF,TGTGCCAGCAGCTTTGGAGCGGGAGTCCCCTACGAGCAGTACTTC
.,.,TRBJ1-5,TRBV27,CASSLSRRGPIYPQHF,TGTGCCAGCAGTTTATCGCGCAGGGGCCCAATATACCCCCAGCATTTT
.,.,TRBJ1-5,TRBV28,CASSFSGGSNQPQHF,TGTGCCAGCAGTTTTAGCGGGGGGAGTAATCAGCCCCAGCATTTT
.,.,TRBJ1-4,TRBV28,CASMTDRQKLFF,TGTGCCAGCATGACGGACAGACAAAAACTGTTTTTT
TRBD1,few,TRBJ1-1,TRBV10-3,CAIRGQGGEAFF,TGTGCCATCAGAGGACAGGGCGGCGAAGCTTTCTTT
TRBD1,once,TRBJ1-5,TRBV4-1,CASSLRLGQGHSNQPQHF,TGCGCCAGCAGCCTTAGATTAGGACAGGGGCATAGCAATCAGCCCCAGCATTTT
.,.,TRBJ1-5,TRBV21-1,CASRGTGWNQPQHF,TGTGCCAGCAGAGGGACAGGGTGGAACCAGCCCCAGCATTTT
.,.,TRBJ1-3,TRBV28,CASRNRDSNTIYF,TGTGCCAGCAGGAACAGGGATAGCAACACCATATATTTT
.,.,TRBJ1-5,TRBV6-5,CASSPMYGQPQHF,TGTGCCAGCAGCCCCATGTACGGTCAGCCCCAGCATTTT
.,.,TRBJ1-2,TRBV28,CASSPPQGLDGYTF,TGTGCCAGCAGTCCCCCCCAGGGTCTGGATGGCTACACCTTC
.,.,TRBJ1-1,TRBV3-1/TRBV3-2,CASSFRGGNTEAFF,TGTGCCAGCAGCTTCCGGGGGGGAAACACTGAAGCTTTCTTT
TRBD2,.,TRBJ2-3,TRBV4-3,CASSQDRGLAGITDTQYF,TGCGCCAGCAGCCAAGATCGGGGACTAGCGGGTATCACAGATACGCAGTATTTT
.,.,TRBJ1-5,TRBV29-1,CSAQGGSNQPQHF,TGCAGCGCGCAGGGTGGAAGCAATCAGCCCCAGCATTTT
.,.,TRBJ2-7,TRBV6-1,CASSDIGVYEQYF,TGTGCCAGCAGTGATATAGGGGTTTACGAGCAGTACTTC
TRBD1,.,TRBJ1-2,TRBV6-1,CASSAATGDYGYTF,TGTGCCAGCAGTGCAGCGACAGGGGACTATGGCTACACCTTC
.,.,TRBJ2-1,TRBV29-1,CSVELARNEQFF,TGCAGCGTTGAACTAGCCCGAAATGAGCAGTTCTTC
.,.,TRBJ1-6,TRBV6-5,CASSYRGEGSPLHF,TGTGCCAGCAGTTACCGGGGGGAGGGTTCACCCCTCCACTTT
.,.,TRBJ2-4,TRBV23-1,CASSLRRDRAKNIQYF,TGCGCCAGCAGTCTTCGGCGGGATCGAGCCAAAAACATTCAGTACTTC
TRBD1,.,TRBJ1-3,TRBV11-2,CASSLGTGTGNTIYF,TGTGCCAGCAGCTTAGGGACAGGGACTGGAAACACCATATATTTT